This entry features one T cell receptor (beta chain) sequence. Its cognate antigen is unknown. V lost 10 bases to trimming and J lost 1 base; unmatched junction nucleotides: 9. This CDR3 contains 14 residues. Germline V gives CDR1 LNHDA, CDR2 SQIVND (reference sequence). The cohort excluded patients with autoimmune disease history or systemic immunosuppression. The source of the sample is a study of OX40 agonist ivuxolimab in advanced cancers. Whole-study findings and limits: Clonal expansion from baseline to week 6 occurred in both CD4+ and CD8+ T cells. Antigens targeted by the expanded peripheral T cells were not determined. At 0.1-3.0 mg/kg, partial responders had clonal expansion among the lowest observed.

The assay was immunoSEQ multiplex PCR, and TCRdb's table has in-frame clones only and misses some. The sample includes some 25,000 clones, roughly 71% of them seen just once. V and J are TRBV19 and TRBJ1-1; 7 nucleotides align to TRBD1. The clonotype comes from an adult with an advanced solid tumor such as melanoma, head and neck, liver or kidney cancer. The sequencing here drew on CD4+ or CD8+ T cells sorted from blood, taken in a trial of the OX40 agonist ivuxolimab. Written as DNA, the CDR3 is TGTGCCACGGTGGACAGGACCAAGAACACTGAAGCTTTCTTT. Amino acids: CATVDRTKNTEAFF.